A selection of T cell receptor beta chains follows, all from one sample in a study of T-cell memory formation after mild COVID-19. TCRdb recomputed calls from the 5' RACE reads with MiXCR, one row per CDR3 protein. The table shows more than 250,000 distinct CDR3 sequences, with around 15% occurring only once. The material sequenced was PBMCs or a T cell subset sorted from them (not recorded which). The receptor source for this set is a man aged 18 to 35 who had mild COVID-19 (a few samples of this study predate the infection). Cell type and time point are not known. CDR3s include the opening cysteine and the closing phenylalanine or tryptophan. Each record gives: J gene, clone size, D gene, CDR3 length, V gene, CDR3 DNA, CDR3 protein. D genes are given only for firm matches. Clone sizes are given selectively: once, few, many, or a class where the clone is expanded.

TRBJ1-1,NA,NA,14,TRBV27,TGTGCCAGCAGACCACAGGAAACCTACAGAGATGCTTTCTTT,CASRPQETYRDAFF
TRBJ2-3,few,NA,16,TRBV12-3/TRBV12-4,TGTGCCAGCAGCCGCAACTCCGGGACACCGGCGACGCGGCAGTATTTT,CASSRNSGTPATRQYF
TRBJ1-6,NA,TRBD1,16,TRBV27,TGTGCCAGCAGTCCAAAAGGGGGACAGCAGGTTTTCCCCCTCCACTTT,CASSPKGGQQVFPLHF
TRBJ2-5,NA,NA,14,TRBV5-1,TGCGCCAGCAGCTACGGGACAAACCAAGAGACCCAGTACTTC,CASSYGTNQETQYF
TRBJ2-2,NA,NA,17,TRBV23-1,TGCGCCAGCAGTCAATCTCTCCAGGGGCGTAACACCGGGGAGCTGTTTTTT,CASSQSLQGRNTGELFF
TRBJ2-5,NA,NA,14,TRBV7-7,TGTGCTAGCAGCTGGGGGCAGTACCAAGAGACCCAGTACTTC,CASSWGQYQETQYF
TRBJ2-1,NA,NA,12,TRBV7-8,TGTGCCAGCAGCCCAGGAGGCGGTGAGCAGTTCTTC,CASSPGGGEQFF
TRBJ2-7,few,TRBD1,13,TRBV29-1,TGCAGCGCCCGGGACAGTGTTTCCTACGAGCAGTACTTC,CSARDSVSYEQYF
TRBJ2-7,many,NA,11,TRBV20-1,TGCAGTGCTAGGGACAACTACGAGCAGTACTTC,CSARDNYEQYF
TRBJ2-1,NA,NA,17,TRBV7-2,TGTGCCAGCAGACCTTGGACAGCTCCCCAGTCATACAATGAGCAGTTCTTC,CASRPWTAPQSYNEQFF
TRBJ2-2,NA,NA,15,TRBV6-5,TGTGCCAGCAGTTACTCGGGGGGAAGCACCGGGGAGCTGTTTTTT,CASSYSGGSTGELFF
TRBJ2-5,few,NA,15,TRBV5-5,TGTGCCAGCAGCTTGACGGCAGGCAGACCTGAGACCCAGTACTTC,CASSLTAGRPETQYF
TRBJ1-2,few,NA,9,TRBV29-1,TGCAGCGTTGAATTGGGCTACACCTTC,CSVELGYTF
TRBJ1-1,few,NA,15,TRBV7-9,TGTGCCAGCAGCTCAGGTACCGGCCCCCCAAGGAGAGCTTTCTTT,CASSSGTGPPRRAFF
TRBJ2-3,NA,TRBD2,14,TRBV27,TGTGCCAGCAGTTTCGGGACTAGCGGGGGAACGCAGTATTTT,CASSFGTSGGTQYF
TRBJ2-3,few,TRBD2,15,TRBV20-1,TGCAGTGCTAGAAACGCGGGGGAAAGCACAGATACGCAGTATTTT,CSARNAGESTDTQYF
TRBJ2-1,NA,TRBD2,17,TRBV5-1,TGCGCCAGCAGCCCGACGCCCCTAGCGGGGGGATCCGGTGAGCAGTTCTTC,CASSPTPLAGGSGEQFF
TRBJ2-3,many,NA,12,TRBV5-1,TGCGCCTCCAGGGAGAGCACAGATACGCAGTATTTT,CASRESTDTQYF
TRBJ2-3,NA,NA,14,TRBV12-3/TRBV12-4,TGTGCCAGCAGTCCTCAACTCCACACAGATACGCAGTATTTT,CASSPQLHTDTQYF
TRBJ2-5,few,NA,14,TRBV6-5,TGTGCCAGCAGTCACCGGGACAACCAAGAGACCCAGTACTTC,CASSHRDNQETQYF
TRBJ2-3,few,NA,14,TRBV6-5,TGTGCCAGCAGGGACCCTCAGGGCACAGATACGCAGTATTTT,CASRDPQGTDTQYF
TRBJ2-3,few,TRBD2,17,TRBV28,TGTGCCAGCAGCTCGCCCCGACTAGCGCTGAGCACAGATACGCAGTATTTT,CASSSPRLALSTDTQYF
TRBJ1-1,many,NA,13,TRBV4-1,TGCGCCAGCAGCCAAGTAGAGAACACTGAAGCTTTCTTT,CASSQVENTEAFF
TRBJ1-2,NA,TRBD1,15,TRBV4-1,TGCGCCAGCAGCCAAGTTCAGGGGGTTAACTATGGCTACACCTTC,CASSQVQGVNYGYTF
TRBJ1-2,few,NA,15,TRBV5-1,TGCGCCAGCAGCTTCACTCCGGGGCCGCACTATGGCTACACCTTC,CASSFTPGPHYGYTF
TRBJ2-1,few,NA,13,TRBV5-4,TGTGCCAGCAGCTTGGCCGGGGTATTCGAGCAGTTCTTC,CASSLAGVFEQFF
TRBJ2-1,once,NA,14,TRBV18,TGTGCCAGCTCAACCTCGAGCTCCTACAATGAGCAGTTCTTC,CASSTSSSYNEQFF
TRBJ1-2,few,NA,12,TRBV7-2,TGTGCCAGCAGCTTAGAGCCTGAAAACTACACCTTC,CASSLEPENYTF
TRBJ1-2,few,NA,13,TRBV28,TGTGCCAGCAGTTTAGAGCCAGGATCGGGCTACACCTTC,CASSLEPGSGYTF
TRBJ2-4,few,NA,13,TRBV5-5,TGTGCCAGCAGTAACGGGGTCCAAAACATTCAGTACTTC,CASSNGVQNIQYF
TRBJ1-6,many,TRBD1,13,TRBV7-9,TGTGCCAGCAGCGGGACAGGGGATTCACCCCTCCACTTT,CASSGTGDSPLHF
TRBJ2-1,few,NA,16,TRBV11-1,TGTGCCAGCAGCTTAGCTGCAGGGACAAGCTACAATGAGCAGTTCTTC,CASSLAAGTSYNEQFF
TRBJ2-3,NA,TRBD2,16,TRBV29-1,TGCAGCGTTGATCGGCTAGCGGGGCAGAGCACAGATACGCAGTATTTT,CSVDRLAGQSTDTQYF